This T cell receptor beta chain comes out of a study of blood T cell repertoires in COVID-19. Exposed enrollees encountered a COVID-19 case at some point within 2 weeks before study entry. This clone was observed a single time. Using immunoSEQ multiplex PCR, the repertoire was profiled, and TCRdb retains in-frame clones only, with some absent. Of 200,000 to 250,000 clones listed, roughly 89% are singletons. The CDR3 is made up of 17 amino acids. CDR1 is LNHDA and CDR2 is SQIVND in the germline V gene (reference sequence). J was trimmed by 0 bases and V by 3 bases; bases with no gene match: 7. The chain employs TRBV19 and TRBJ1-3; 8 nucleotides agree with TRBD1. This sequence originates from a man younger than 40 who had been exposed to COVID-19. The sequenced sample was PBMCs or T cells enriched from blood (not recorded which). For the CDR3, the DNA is TGTGCCAGTAGTATTCTAGGACAGGGTTTCTCTGGAAACACCATATATTTT. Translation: CASSILGQGFSGNTIYF.